The 22 T cell receptor beta chains listed next were all sequenced from one sample in a study of cytomegalovirus exposure and HLA in healthy donors. PCR amplification relied on 60 Vbeta primers (plus 13 Jbeta primers). Profiling relied on immunoSEQ multiplex PCR, and the TCRdb table lists in-frame clones only, not all of them. The repertoire holds 140,000 or so clones, 74% seen once, with roughly 4% in the top ten. Sequenced input: PBMCs. The receptors were gathered from a man aged 18 to 35 in good health and CMV-seropositive.

The rearrangement uses TRBV30 and TRBJ1-1, with no clear D. The V gene's germline CDR1 is GTSNPN and CDR2 SVGIG (reference sequence). V was pared by 2 bases and J by 4 bases, with 17 bases between. The CDR3 is 15 residues long. CDR3 amino acids: CAWSPVGLRATEAFF. CDR3 bases: TGTGCCTGGAGTCCTGTCGGACTTCGGGCCACTGAAGCTTTCTTT.

The V and J genes are TRBV9 and TRBJ1-5, with D unresolved. Per germline, CDR1 SGDLS and CDR2 YYNGEE. V lost 0 bases, J lost 7 bases, and 11 bases lay in between. The CDR3 loop spans 14 amino acids. The CDR3 nucleotides read TGTGCCAGCAGCGTAGGGGAGGTTGGACAGCCCCAGCATTTT. This gives the protein CASSVGEVGQPQHF.

This clone was counted a few times. This chain links TRBV6-1 with TRBJ1-4; unclear D gene. Trimming took 2 bases from V and 8 from J, leaving 15 bases between them. Germline-derived CDR1 and CDR2 are MNHNS and SASEGT. This CDR3 region has 15 residues. The CDR3 is CASSELASRGEKLFF. In DNA, the CDR3 is TGTGCCAGCAGTGAATTAGCCTCCCGAGGGGAAAAACTGTTTTTT.

V gene TRBV19 combines with J gene TRBJ1-4; D is ambiguous. CDR3 length: 13 amino acids. The germline V gene has CDR1 LNHDA and CDR2 SQIVND (reference sequence). V shed 3 bases and J shed 7 bases, with 9 bases lying between them. The CDR3 here is CASSIAVREKLFF. The CDR3 coding sequence is TGTGCCAGTAGTATCGCGGTCCGTGAAAAACTGTTTTTT.

This rearrangement joins TRBV6-5 to TRBJ2-5; 9 bases are shared with TRBD1. The CDR3 totals 14 residues. Germline-derived CDR1 and CDR2 are MNHEY and SVGAGI. Losses at the gene ends were 5 bases for V and 2 bases for J; bases not matched to a gene: 3. CDR3 DNA: TGTGCCAGCAGTAAGGACAGGGGTCAAGAGACCCAGTACTTC. Amino acids: CASSKDRGQETQYF.

The rearrangement joins TRBV29-1 to TRBJ2-7; 8 nucleotides match TRBD1. From germline, CDR1 is SQVTM and CDR2 ANQGSEA. There are 13 residues in the CDR3. The V segment lost 6 bases and the J segment 0 bases; nucleotides outside the gene matches: 4. The CDR3 bases are TGCAGCGTCCCGACAGGGGACTCCTACGAGCAGTACTTC. Protein sequence: CSVPTGDSYEQYF.

The chain is built from TRBV4-3 and TRBJ2-7; perhaps TRBD1 as D (5 bases). Per germline, CDR1 LGHNA and CDR2 YSLEER. V shed 0 bases and J shed 1 base, with 13 bases lying between them. CDR3 length: 16 amino acids. CDR3 loop: CASSQDNARESYEQYF. The CDR3 region has the DNA TGCGCCAGCAGCCAAGATAACGCCAGGGAATCCTACGAGCAGTACTTC.

V usage is TRBV5-4 and J usage is TRBJ1-4; D is possibly TRBD1 (5 bases). The V gene's germline CDR1 is SGHNT and CDR2 YYREEE (reference sequence). The CDR3 consists of 15 residues. V was clipped by 4 bases and J by 7 bases, with 17 bases between them. The DNA of the CDR3 is TGTGCCAGCAGCGTGTACCAGGGTTATGGTGAAAAACTGTTTTTT. Translation gives CASSVYQGYGEKLFF.

The chain uses TRBV6-6 and TRBJ2-7; D might be TRBD1 (6 bases). V lost 1 base to trimming and J lost 6 bases, with 10 bases between them. The CDR3 covers 13 residues. The germline CDR1 and CDR2 sequences are MNHNY and SVGAGI (reference sequence). The CDR3 protein is CASSYLEDSEQYF. The CDR3 coding sequence is TGTGCCAGCAGTTACTTGGAGGACAGCGAGCAGTACTTC.

This sequence joins TRBV10-3 and TRBJ1-1; 9 bases map to TRBD1. Trimming took 7 bases from V and 4 from J; bases not matched to a gene: 4. The germline gives CDR1 ENHRY, CDR2 SYGVKD. CDR3 length: 13 amino acids. The CDR3, as DNA: TGTGCCATCAAGGGGACAGGGAGCACTGAAGCTTTCTTT. This translates into CAIKGTGSTEAFF.

For the CDR3, the DNA is TGCGCCAGCAGCCCCACAGGGACAGGGGGCCTGACTGGAGAGCAGTACTTC. Residues: CASSPTGTGGLTGEQYF. The V and J genes are TRBV4-3 and TRBJ2-7, with 12 bases matching TRBD1. Germline CDR1 is LGHNA and CDR2 is YSLEER. Losses at the gene ends were 4 bases for V and 7 bases for J; bases not matched to a gene: 14. The CDR3 is made up of 17 amino acids.

This chain joins TRBV6-4 and TRBJ2-7; TRBD1 matches at 8 bases. Germline V CDR1 and CDR2: MRHNA, SNTAGT. V was pared by 0 bases and J by 5 bases, with 3 bases of the junction left unmatched. The CDR3 consists of 14 residues. In DNA form, the CDR3 reads TGTGCCAGCAGTGACTCTGACAGGGGCCACGAGCAGTACTTC. Amino acid sequence: CASSDSDRGHEQYF.

The V and J genes are TRBV13 and TRBJ2-5; 8 bases agree with TRBD2. This CDR3 region has 16 residues. Germline CDR1 and CDR2: PRHDT and FYEKMQ (reference sequence). Trimming cost V 7 bases and J 4 bases; bases outside gene matches: 14. The CDR3 sequence is CASKSSDRGLGETQYF. Written as DNA, the CDR3 is TGTGCCAGCAAATCTTCCGATCGGGGACTAGGAGAGACCCAGTACTTC. Supplemented by reference TRBV13 and TRBJ2-5, the full variable domain reads AAGVIQSPRHLIKEKRETATLKCYPIPRHDTVYWYQQGPGQDPQFLISFYEKMQSDKGSIPDRFSAQQFSDYHSELNMSSLELGDSALYFCASKSSDRGLGETQYFGPGTRLLVL.

The chain uses TRBV5-1 and TRBJ2-1, with D perhaps TRBD2 (6 bases). The CDR3 has 14 residues. Trimming pared 0 bases from V and 9 bases from J, leaving 13 bases between. Germline lookup yields CDR1 SGHRS and CDR2 YFSETQ. The CDR3 DNA sequence: TGCGCCAGCAGCTTGGCGGTTAGCGGAGGTGAGCAGTTCTTC. Encoded protein: CASSLAVSGGEQFF.

In this sample, this clone turned up a few times. J is TRBJ2-5 and V is TRBV10-1; D remains unclear. Germline CDR1 is WNHNN and CDR2 is SYGVQD (reference sequence). Trimming left V 4 bases short and J 5 bases short, with 5 bases between. The CDR3 is 11 amino acids. CDR3 region: CASSVGETQYF. DNA of the CDR3: TGCGCCAGCAGTGTCGGGGAGACCCAGTACTTC.

The chain combines TRBV5-4 with TRBJ1-6; D gene unclear. The germline gives CDR1 SGHNT, CDR2 YYREEE (reference sequence). This CDR3 comprises 14 residues. Trimming left V 0 bases short and J 5 bases short, with 6 bases between. DNA of the CDR3: TGTGCCAGCAGCTTGGACTTCGATAATTCACCCCTCCACTTT. Its protein product is CASSLDFDNSPLHF.

The count of this clone is one. This chain uses TRBV18 with TRBJ1-6; 9 positions agree with TRBD1. Losses at the gene ends were 1 base for V and 9 bases for J; bases not matched to a gene: 7. Germline V CDR1 and CDR2: KGHSH, LQKENI. The CDR3 extends over 16 amino acids. CDR3 sequence: CASSPLSGQGISPLHF. The DNA for the CDR3 is TGTGCCAGCTCACCACTTTCGGGACAGGGAATTTCACCCCTCCACTTT.

The gene calls are TRBV18 and TRBJ2-1, with 12 bases identical to TRBD2. Trimming took 8 bases from V and 7 from J; bases not matched to a gene: 6. The CDR3 runs 14 residues. The germline gives CDR1 KGHSH, CDR2 LQKENI. CDR3 residues: CASHLAGGPNEQFF. In DNA, the CDR3 is TGTGCCAGCCATCTAGCGGGAGGGCCTAATGAGCAGTTCTTC.

The chain is built from TRBV19 and TRBJ2-7, with D maybe TRBD2 (6 bases). The CDR3 loop spans 13 amino acids. The V gene's germline CDR1 is LNHDA and CDR2 SQIVND (reference sequence). V was shortened by 11 bases and J by 5 bases, with 19 bases between the two germline ends. The CDR3 spells CAVIWSGPNEQYF. The CDR3 DNA sequence: TGTGCCGTTATTTGGAGCGGGCCTAACGAGCAGTACTTC.

V usage is TRBV7-9 and J usage is TRBJ1-6; perhaps TRBD1 as D (6 bases). The germline V gene encodes CDR1 SEHNR and CDR2 FQNEAQ (reference sequence). The V end was cut by 3 bases, the J end by 7 bases, with 10 bases between. The CDR3 is 14 amino acids. CDR3 region: CASSFRGPNSPLHF. The CDR3 DNA reads TGTGCCAGCAGCTTCAGGGGTCCCAATTCACCCCTCCACTTT.

The chain links TRBV30 to TRBJ1-1; D is possibly TRBD1 (6 bases). Trimming removed 1 base at V and 4 bases at J, with 10 bases between. CDR3 length equals 13 residues. Germline CDR1 and CDR2: GTSNPN and SVGIG (reference sequence). For the CDR3, the DNA is TGTGCCTGGAGTGAGGGGGATTCCACTGAAGCTTTCTTT. Translation: CAWSEGDSTEAFF.

This clone was seen just once. This chain uses TRBV9 with TRBJ1-1, with D uncertain. Trimming cost V 1 base and J 2 bases, with 9 bases left between them. This CDR3 has 14 residues. Germline loops: CDR1 SGDLS, CDR2 YYNGEE. The CDR3 sequence is CASSVLSGNTEAFF. The CDR3 nucleotides are TGTGCCAGCAGCGTATTAAGCGGCAACACTGAAGCTTTCTTT.